This passage covers 22 T cell receptor beta chains from one sample sequenced in a study of cytomegalovirus exposure and HLA in healthy donors. Produced via immunoSEQ multiplex PCR; TCRdb's table is partial and in-frame only. The table shows some 99,000 clones, with roughly 90% occurring only once. The sample was PBMCs. The receptors were sampled from a woman between 18 and 29 years old in good health and CMV-seronegative.

This rearrangement joins TRBV7-6 to TRBJ2-7; TRBD2 aligns across 9 bases. The V and J ends lost 1 base and 5 bases, in that order; junction bases with no gene match: 6. This CDR3 is built from 15 residues. The germline V gene encodes CDR1 SGHVS and CDR2 FNYEAQ. The CDR3 here is CASSLGLAEEDEQYF. CDR3 DNA sequence: TGTGCCAGCAGCTTAGGACTAGCGGAAGAGGACGAGCAGTACTTC.

The genes are TRBV19 and TRBJ2-7; 8 nucleotides agree with TRBD1. The CDR3 is 13 amino acids. V was pared by 6 bases and J by 3 bases, with 4 bases of the junction left unmatched. Germline values: CDR1 LNHDA, CDR2 SQIVND (reference sequence). Here the CDR3 DNA reads TGTGCCAGTAGCCCCGGGACAGGCTACGAGCAGTACTTC. It yields the protein CASSPGTGYEQYF.

The CDR3 here is CSARLSYEQYF. As DNA, the CDR3 is TGCAGTGCTAGACTATCCTACGAGCAGTACTTC. The genes are TRBV20-1 and TRBJ2-7; D unclear. Trimming took off 2 bases at V and 1 base at J, with 3 bases between the two ends. CDR1 DFQATT and CDR2 SNEGSKA come from the germline V gene (reference sequence). CDR3 length equals 11 residues.

The chain carries TRBV15 and TRBJ2-2, with 8 bases identical to TRBD1. V dropped 0 bases and J dropped 8; count of bases not matched to a gene: 5. Germline lookup yields CDR1 LNHNV and CDR2 YYDKDF (reference sequence). The CDR3 covers 15 residues. As DNA, the CDR3 is TGTGCCACCAGCAGAGAAGACAGGGGATTAGGGGAGCTGTTTTTT. Translation: CATSREDRGLGELFF. The full variable domain, rest sourced from reference TRBV15 and TRBJ2-2, is DAMVIQNPRYQVTQFGKPVTLSCSQTLNHNVMYWYQQKSSQAPKLLFHYYDKDFNNEADTPDNFQSRRPNTSFCFLDIRSPGLGDTAMYLCATSREDRGLGELFFGEGSRLTVL.

V and J are TRBV13 and TRBJ2-3; a possible D gene is TRBD2 (5 bases). This CDR3 has 16 amino acids. Trimming removed 2 bases at V and 4 bases at J, with 16 bases between. CDR1 and CDR2 (germline): PRHDT, FYEKMQ (reference sequence). In nucleotides, the CDR3 is TGTGCCAGCAGCTTACTTGAGGGAAAACTTTCAGATACGCAGTATTTT. Residues: CASSLLEGKLSDTQYF. The variable domain in full, completed from reference TRBV13 and TRBJ2-3, reads AAGVIQSPRHLIKEKRETATLKCYPIPRHDTVYWYQQGPGQDPQFLISFYEKMQSDKGSIPDRFSAQQFSDYHSELNMSSLELGDSALYFCASSLLEGKLSDTQYFGPGTRLTVL.

Here the CDR3 DNA reads TGTGCCAGCAGCCTCGGACGGGACTCCTACAATGAGCAGTTCTTC. As protein: CASSLGRDSYNEQFF. This chain connects TRBV7-3 to TRBJ2-1; tentatively, D is TRBD2 (5 bases). The CDR3 is 15 residues long. V was clipped by 5 bases and J by 0 bases, with 11 bases between them. The V gene's germline CDR1 is SGHTA and CDR2 FQGTGA.

This chain joins TRBV6-5 and TRBJ1-3; possibly TRBD1 for D (5 bases). The CDR3 extends over 16 amino acids. Per the germline V gene, CDR1 is MNHEY and CDR2 is SVGAGI. Trimming left V 0 bases short and J 0 bases short, with 9 bases between. The chain's CDR3 is CASSYSPGGSGNTIYF. The CDR3 nucleotides are TGTGCCAGCAGTTACTCCCCCGGGGGCTCTGGAAACACCATATATTTT.

The CDR3 nucleotides read TGCGCCAGCAGCCAAGAGACGGGGAGCTCCTACGAGCAGTACTTC. It is translated as CASSQETGSSYEQYF. The chain has TRBV4-3 and TRBJ2-7; weak D call: TRBD2 (5 bases). Per the germline V gene, CDR1 is LGHNA and CDR2 is YSLEER. The V gene lost 0 bases and the J gene lost 0 bases, with 9 bases spanning the gap. The CDR3 spans 15 residues.

The chain links TRBV28 to TRBJ2-7; the D gene is possibly TRBD2 (6 bases). Trimming left V 7 bases short and J 2 bases short, with 18 bases between. The germline V gene encodes CDR1 MDHEN and CDR2 SYDVKM. CDR3 size: 15 residues. CDR3 nucleotide sequence: TGTGCCAGCACTAGCGAACCGGGCCAAACCTACGAGCAGTACTTC. It codes for CASTSEPGQTYEQYF. The full variable domain, in which reference TRBV28 and TRBJ2-7 provide the parts outside the CDR3, is DVKVTQSSRYLVKRTGEKVFLECVQDMDHENMFWYRQDPGLGLRLIYFSYDVKMKEKGDIPEGYSVSREKKERFSLILESASTNQTSMYLCASTSEPGQTYEQYFGPGTRLTVT.

The chain carries TRBV5-4 and TRBJ2-1; D might be TRBD1 (5 bases). There are 14 residues in the CDR3. Trimming took 2 bases from V and 10 from J, leaving 16 bases between them. Germline-derived CDR1 and CDR2 are SGHNT and YYREEE (reference sequence). CDR3 in amino acids: CASSLRREVEEQFF. In DNA, the CDR3 is TGTGCCAGCAGCTTACGCAGGGAAGTCGAGGAGCAGTTCTTC.

The chain combines TRBV7-2 with TRBJ2-5; 11 nucleotides agree with TRBD2. Germline-derived CDR1 and CDR2 are SGHTA and FQGNSA. V lost 4 bases, J lost 3 bases, and 1 base stayed unmatched. This CDR3 is 14 amino acids long. The CDR3 here is CASSSSGGKETQYF. The CDR3, as DNA: TGTGCCAGCAGCTCTAGCGGGGGGAAAGAGACCCAGTACTTC.

The genes are TRBV4-3 and TRBJ1-5; no firm D call. The CDR3 contains 15 residues. Germline V gene sequence: CDR1 LGHNA, CDR2 YSLEER. Trimming left V 1 base short and J 2 bases short, with 9 bases between. As DNA, the CDR3 is TGCGCCAGCAGCCAAGGGCTAGGCGGCAATCAGCCCCAGCATTTT. Translating it yields CASSQGLGGNQPQHF.

The J gene is TRBJ2-7, the V gene TRBV10-3; TRBD1 matches at 10 bases. V lost 6 bases, J lost 5 bases, and 7 bases stayed unmatched. This CDR3 has 14 residues. Looked up from germline, CDR1 is ENHRY and CDR2 is SYGVKD. CDR3 region: CAISVGQGSDEQYF. CDR3 DNA sequence: TGTGCCATCAGCGTGGGACAGGGGTCGGACGAGCAGTACTTC.

This clone was found once. The chain couples TRBV6-4 to TRBJ2-7; 8 positions match TRBD1. The ends lost 0 bases at V and 0 bases at J; junction bases unmatched: 7. This CDR3 has 17 residues. The germline V gene encodes CDR1 MRHNA and CDR2 SNTAGT. The CDR3 coding sequence is TGTGCCAGCAGTGACTCGGTAGACAGGGGACACTCCTACGAGCAGTACTTC. This sequence encodes CASSDSVDRGHSYEQYF.

The chain links TRBV5-6 to TRBJ1-3, with D tentatively TRBD1 (5 bases). Trimming left V 4 bases short and J 5 bases short, with 22 bases between. The CDR3 consists of 17 residues. Germline values: CDR1 SGHDT, CDR2 YYEEEE. The CDR3 region is CASSPGSLKGLRNTIYF. In DNA, the CDR3 is TGTGCCAGCAGCCCTGGTAGCCTTAAGGGGCTTCGAAACACCATATATTTT.

The chain uses TRBV15 and TRBJ2-1; 10 bases map to TRBD2. V shed 0 bases and J 9 bases; nucleotides not matched to a gene: 5. The CDR3 contains 15 residues. Germline loops: CDR1 LNHNV, CDR2 YYDKDF (reference sequence). For the CDR3, the DNA is TGTGCCACCAGCAGAGAAGCGGGAGGGTCGGGTGAGCAGTTCTTC. This codes for CATSREAGGSGEQFF.

V gene TRBV14 combines with J gene TRBJ2-7; D unresolved. Trimming removed 5 bases at V and 0 bases at J, with 2 bases between. Germline lookup yields CDR1 SGHDN and CDR2 FVKESK. The CDR3 has 11 residues. The chain's CDR3 is CASSYSYEQYF. The CDR3 DNA reads as TGTGCCAGCAGCTACTCCTACGAGCAGTACTTC.

V usage is TRBV28 and J usage is TRBJ2-6, with D possibly being TRBD2 (6 bases). Germline loops: CDR1 MDHEN, CDR2 SYDVKM. V dropped 6 bases and J dropped 0 bases, with 9 bases sitting between them. This CDR3 comprises 15 residues. The CDR3 coding sequence is TGTGCCAGCAGGGGGGGTAGCTCTGGGGCCAACGTCCTGACTTTC. This gives the protein CASRGGSSGANVLTF.

The V gene is TRBV28, the J gene TRBJ1-5; no clear D gene. The V gene lost 6 bases and the J gene lost 2 bases, with 11 bases spanning the gap. Germline lookup yields CDR1 MDHEN and CDR2 SYDVKM. The CDR3 runs to 14 residues. DNA of the CDR3: TGTGCCAGCAGACAGAAATGGGGCAATCAGCCCCAGCATTTT. Protein sequence: CASRQKWGNQPQHF.

The V and J genes are TRBV10-3 and TRBJ2-7; possible D gene TRBD1, 5 bases. The CDR3 has 13 residues. V lost 6 bases and J 2 bases, leaving 11 bases between the germline ends. Germline V gene sequence: CDR1 ENHRY, CDR2 SYGVKD. CDR3 nucleotides: TGTGCCATCAGCCGACAGAGGACCTACGAGCAGTACTTC. This sequence encodes CAISRQRTYEQYF.

This chain joins TRBV7-6 and TRBJ2-1; D remains unclear. Germline lookup yields CDR1 SGHVS and CDR2 FNYEAQ. The CDR3 loop spans 12 amino acids. V lost 5 bases and J 10 bases, leaving 12 bases between the germline ends. DNA for the CDR3: TGTGCCAGCAGCCTAATACCTTGGGAGCAGTTCTTC. Translated, it gives CASSLIPWEQFF.

The chain has TRBV6-4 and TRBJ2-6; maybe TRBD2 (5 bases). This CDR3 has 14 amino acids. Per the germline V gene, CDR1 is MRHNA and CDR2 is SNTAGT. Trimming left V 4 bases short and J 2 bases short, with 6 bases between. DNA for the CDR3: TGTGCCAGCAGTGCCGGGACTGGGGCCAACGTCCTGACTTTC. Protein: CASSAGTGANVLTF.